Presented here are 23 T cell receptor beta chains from one specimen sequenced in a study of blood T cell repertoires in COVID-19. TCRdb's table, derived via immunoSEQ multiplex PCR, lists solely in-frame clones and lacks some. The data contain 310,000 or so clones, more than 70% of them seen just once; the ten biggest clones take up roughly 6.7%. The sequenced sample consisted of peripheral blood. Receptors were obtained from a man younger than 35 who had recovered from COVID-19.

The chain is built from TRBV4-2 and TRBJ2-7, with D maybe TRBD1 (6 bases). V lost 0 bases to trimming and J lost 0 bases, with 12 bases between them. Germline lookup yields CDR1 LGHNA and CDR2 YNFKEQ. The CDR3 consists of 16 residues. The CDR3 protein is CASSQEDRPASYEQYF. For the CDR3, the DNA is TGTGCCAGCAGCCAAGAAGACAGGCCCGCCTCCTACGAGCAGTACTTC.

The rearrangement uses TRBV30 and TRBJ1-2, with a weak D call TRBD1 (5 bases). The germline gives CDR1 GTSNPN, CDR2 SVGIG (reference sequence). V gave up 4 bases and J gave up 8 bases, with 11 bases separating them. The CDR3 runs to 11 residues. The CDR3 reads CAWIEDTGYTF. DNA of the CDR3: TGTGCCTGGATTGAGGACACCGGCTACACCTTC.

This sequence joins TRBV4-3 and TRBJ2-7; possible D gene TRBD1, 7 bases. This CDR3 is built from 15 residues. The V end was cut by 0 bases, the J end by 4 bases, with 13 bases between. Germline CDR1 and CDR2: LGHNA and YSLEER. CDR3 coding DNA: TGCGCCAGCAGCCAAGATAGGAGGGGGCAGTACGAGCAGTACTTC. Translation: CASSQDRRGQYEQYF.

The CDR3 DNA reads TGCGCCAGCAGCGGCACAGGGGTGGGAGAGACCCAGTACTTC. Residues: CASSGTGVGETQYF. The V gene is TRBV5-1, the J gene TRBJ2-5, with TRBD1 identical over 7 bases. With V trimmed by 4 bases and J by 4 bases, 7 bases remained unmatched. The germline V gene has CDR1 SGHRS and CDR2 YFSETQ. The CDR3 extends over 14 amino acids.

This chain's CDR3 is CATSDLGTSPYEQYF. For the CDR3, the DNA is TGTGCCACCAGTGATTTGGGGACTAGCCCCTACGAGCAGTACTTC. This chain links TRBV24-1 with TRBJ2-7, with 9 bases aligning to TRBD2. Germline CDR1 KGHDR, CDR2 SFDVKD. With V trimmed by 0 bases and J by 2 bases, 1 base remained unmatched. The CDR3 consists of 15 residues.

The CDR3: CASSLPSEGYTF. As DNA, the CDR3 is TGCGCCAGCAGCTTGCCCTCGGAGGGCTACACCTTC. This chain connects TRBV5-1 to TRBJ1-2; D is unclear. V lost 1 base and J 8 bases, leaving 9 bases between the germline ends. Germline CDR1 is SGHRS and CDR2 is YFSETQ. The CDR3 is made up of 12 amino acids.

The CDR3 spells CASSWGDRALGEPQHF. The CDR3 nucleotides are TGCGCCAGCAGCTGGGGGGACAGGGCTCTAGGTGAGCCCCAGCATTTT. The chain has TRBV5-1 and TRBJ1-5; 9 nucleotides align to TRBD1. The V gene end was trimmed by 3 bases and the J gene end by 8 bases; junction bases not matched to a gene: 12. This CDR3 comprises 16 residues. The germline gives CDR1 SGHRS, CDR2 YFSETQ.

The chain is built from TRBV3-1 (or the pseudogene TRBV3-2) and TRBJ1-4; tentative D call: TRBD1 (6 bases). There are 13 residues in the CDR3. CDR1 and CDR2 from the germline V gene are LGHDT and YNNKEL (reference sequence). Trimming pared 2 bases from V and 13 bases from J, leaving 14 bases between. This CDR3 is CASSQTGTRSLFF. The CDR3 DNA sequence: TGTGCCAGCAGCCAAACCGGGACACGGTCACTGTTTTTT.

This chain connects TRBV29-1 to TRBJ2-1; TRBD1 matches 10 bases. V lost 3 bases and J lost 12; bases outside the gene matches: 20. Germline CDR1 SQVTM, CDR2 ANQGSEA. The CDR3 loop spans 17 amino acids. The CDR3: CSVDRVPGQGIYQGQFF. The CDR3 nucleotides read TGCAGCGTTGATCGGGTCCCGGGACAGGGGATATATCAGGGGCAGTTCTTC.

The rearrangement uses TRBV12-3 or TRBV12-4 and TRBJ2-1, with D perhaps TRBD2 (6 bases). V shed 8 bases and J shed 15 bases, with 23 bases lying between them. The CDR3 consists of 13 residues. CDR3 nucleotide sequence: TGTGCCAGCTGTGCCGGGTTTGCGGGGAGGTGGTTCTTC. Translation gives CASCAGFAGRWFF.

The rearrangement joins TRBV11-1 to TRBJ2-1, with D perhaps TRBD1 (5 bases). Germline CDR1 and CDR2: SGHAT and FQDESV (reference sequence). V gave up 5 bases and J gave up 4 bases, with 9 bases separating them. CDR3 length: 13 residues. CDR3 in amino acids: CASSDGAYNEQFF. CDR3 coding DNA: TGTGCCAGCAGCGATGGGGCATACAATGAGCAGTTCTTC.

This clone was detected once. This chain links TRBV9 with TRBJ2-7; maybe TRBD1 (6 bases). The CDR3 spans 15 residues. The V end was cut by 4 bases, the J end by 2 bases, with 16 bases between. Germline CDR1 reads SGDLS; CDR2 reads YYNGEE. DNA for the CDR3: TGTGCCAGCAGCCTCACAGACAGGCACCCCTACGAGCAGTACTTC. Its protein is CASSLTDRHPYEQYF.

The chain joins TRBV27 to TRBJ2-7, with D uncertain. V lost 2 bases and J lost 3, with 11 bases in between. CDR3 size: 14 residues. Looked up from germline, CDR1 is MNHEY and CDR2 is SMNVEV (reference sequence). This chain's CDR3 is CASSLAGHLYEQYF. The CDR3 nucleotides are TGTGCCAGCAGTTTAGCTGGGCATCTCTACGAGCAGTACTTC.

The chain carries TRBV5-1 and TRBJ2-1; 8 nucleotides line up with TRBD1. J gave up 7 bases and V 4 bases, and 13 bases lay outside the gene matches. The CDR3 runs 16 residues. Per the germline V gene, CDR1 is SGHRS and CDR2 is YFSETQ. In DNA, the CDR3 is TGCGCCAGCAGCGTAACCGGGACAGGTAAAGGGAATGAGCAGTTCTTC. Translated, it gives CASSVTGTGKGNEQFF.

The chain uses TRBV9 and TRBJ2-5, with D possibly matching TRBD2 (6 bases). Looked up from germline, CDR1 is SGDLS and CDR2 is YYNGEE. V lost 4 bases and J lost 5, with 18 bases in between. This CDR3 is built from 15 residues. The CDR3 DNA follows: TGTGCCAGCAGCCCCCACTTTGGGGGGTATGAGACCCAGTACTTC. Protein: CASSPHFGGYETQYF.

The rearrangement uses TRBV7-3 and TRBJ2-2, with 7 bases that match TRBD1. With V trimmed by 3 bases and J by 3 bases, 4 bases remained unmatched. Germline V gene sequence: CDR1 SGHTA, CDR2 FQGTGA. The CDR3 runs to 15 residues. The DNA for the CDR3 is TGTGCCAGCAGCTTCGACAGGGTCGACACCGGGGAGCTGTTTTTT. Residues: CASSFDRVDTGELFF.

The rearrangement uses TRBV5-1 and TRBJ1-1, with unresolved D. The V gene lost 0 bases and the J gene lost 0 bases, with 9 bases spanning the gap. Per the germline V gene, CDR1 is SGHRS and CDR2 is YFSETQ. This CDR3 spans 15 amino acids. CDR3 sequence reads: CASSLGDSLNTEAFF. CDR3 bases: TGCGCCAGCAGCTTGGGAGACTCCTTGAACACTGAAGCTTTCTTT.

This chain connects TRBV3-1 (or the pseudogene TRBV3-2) to TRBJ2-5; TRBD2 might be the D (6 bases). CDR1 is LGHDT and CDR2 is YNNKEL in the germline V gene (reference sequence). The CDR3 extends over 16 amino acids. Deletions cut 7 bases from V and 1 base from J, with 19 bases between. CDR3: CASTSTDYLPQETQYF. In DNA, the CDR3 is TGTGCCAGCACCTCAACGGACTATCTCCCCCAAGAGACCCAGTACTTC.

CDR3 DNA: TGTGCCAGCAGCGTAGAAGGACTAAGAAATGAGCAGTTCTTC. It translates to CASSVEGLRNEQFF. V usage is TRBV9 and J usage is TRBJ2-1; tentatively, D is TRBD2 (6 bases). The V end lost 0 bases, the J end lost 7 bases, and 11 bases lay between the germline ends. From germline, CDR1 is SGDLS and CDR2 YYNGEE. The CDR3 has 14 amino acids.

This rearrangement joins TRBV10-1 to TRBJ2-1, with 8 bases that match TRBD2. The length of the CDR3 is 14 residues. Germline V lookup: CDR1 WNHNN, CDR2 SYGVQD (reference sequence). Germline trimming cut 5 bases from V and 3 bases from J; bases unmatched to any gene: 3. The CDR3 spells CASSSTSGYNEQFF. In DNA form, the CDR3 reads TGCGCCAGCAGTTCCACTAGCGGCTACAATGAGCAGTTCTTC.

This sequence joins TRBV5-1 and TRBJ1-6; D is uncertain. The CDR3 spans 15 residues. The germline V gene has CDR1 SGHRS and CDR2 YFSETQ. The V gene lost 4 bases and the J gene lost 9 bases, with 17 bases spanning the gap. CDR3 nucleotides: TGCGCCAGCAGCCAGGCCGCCCCCCAAATTTCACCCCTCCACTTT. Protein sequence: CASSQAAPQISPLHF.

This chain links TRBV27 with TRBJ1-1; 9 bases line up with TRBD1. The CDR3 spans 14 residues. Germline V gene lookup returns CDR1 MNHEY and CDR2 SMNVEV (reference sequence). V dropped 4 bases and J dropped 6; count of bases not matched to a gene: 6. The CDR3 DNA reads as TGTGCCAGCAGTTCGACAGGGGGTTTATCTGAAGCTTTCTTT. Residues: CASSSTGGLSEAFF.

The chain couples TRBV7-7 to TRBJ2-1, with 7 bases that match TRBD1. CDR3 length: 14 amino acids. The germline gives CDR1 SSHAT, CDR2 FNYEAQ (reference sequence). Unmatched junction bases numbered 6, after V lost 4 bases and J lost 6 bases. CDR3 DNA: TGTGCCAGCAGCTCGCGACAGGGTGGCAATGAGCAGTTCTTC. It yields the protein CASSSRQGGNEQFF. Supplemented by reference TRBV7-7 and TRBJ2-1, the full variable domain reads GAGVSQSPRYKVTKRGQDVTLRCDPISSHATLYWYQQALGQGPEFLTYFNYEAQPDKSGLPSDRFSAERPEGSISTLTIQRTEQRDSAMYRCASSSRQGGNEQFFGPGTRLTVL.